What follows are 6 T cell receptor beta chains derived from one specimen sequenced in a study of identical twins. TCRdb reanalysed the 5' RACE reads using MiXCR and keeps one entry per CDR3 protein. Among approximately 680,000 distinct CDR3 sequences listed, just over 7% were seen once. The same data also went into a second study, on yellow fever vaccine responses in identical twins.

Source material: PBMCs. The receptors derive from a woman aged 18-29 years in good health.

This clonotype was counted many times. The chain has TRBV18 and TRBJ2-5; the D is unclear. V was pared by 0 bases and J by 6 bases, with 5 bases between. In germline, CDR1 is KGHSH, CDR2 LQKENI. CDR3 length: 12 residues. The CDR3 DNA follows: TGTGCCAGCTCACCACCAGGACAGACCCAGTACTTC. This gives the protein CASSPPGQTQYF.

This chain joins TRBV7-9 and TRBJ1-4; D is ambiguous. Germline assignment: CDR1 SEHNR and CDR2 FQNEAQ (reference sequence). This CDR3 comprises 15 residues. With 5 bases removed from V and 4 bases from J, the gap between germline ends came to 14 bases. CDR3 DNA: TGTGCCAGCAGCCCAAGGGTTGTTGATAATGAAAAACTGTTTTTT. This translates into CASSPRVVDNEKLFF.

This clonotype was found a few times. For the CDR3, the DNA is TGTGCCAGCAGTCTGGGGATTCTAGCGGGAGGGGTGGAGACCCAGTACTTC. Translation: CASSLGILAGGVETQYF. The V and J genes are TRBV27 and TRBJ2-5; TRBD2 aligns across 12 bases. The germline V gene has CDR1 MNHEY and CDR2 SMNVEV (reference sequence). The CDR3 length is 17 residues. J was trimmed by 5 bases and V by 5 bases; bases with no gene match: 12.

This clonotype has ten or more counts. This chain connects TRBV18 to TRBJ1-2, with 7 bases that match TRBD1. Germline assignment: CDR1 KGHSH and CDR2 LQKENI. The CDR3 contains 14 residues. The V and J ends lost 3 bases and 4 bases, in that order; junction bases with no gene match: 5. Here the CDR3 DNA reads TGTGCCAGCTCACCGGAGGGGGCTAGCTATGGCTACACCTTC. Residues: CASSPEGASYGYTF.

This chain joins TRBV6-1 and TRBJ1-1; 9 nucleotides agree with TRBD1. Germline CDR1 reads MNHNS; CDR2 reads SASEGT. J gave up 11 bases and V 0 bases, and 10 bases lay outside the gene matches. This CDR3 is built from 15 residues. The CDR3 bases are TGTGCCAGCAGTGAAGCGGGGGACAGGGCGAAAGCGGCTTTCTTT. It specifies CASSEAGDRAKAAFF.

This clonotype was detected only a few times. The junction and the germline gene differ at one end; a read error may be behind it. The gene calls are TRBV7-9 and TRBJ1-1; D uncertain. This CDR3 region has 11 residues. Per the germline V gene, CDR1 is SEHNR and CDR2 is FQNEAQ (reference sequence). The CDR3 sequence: CASSLAATWEF. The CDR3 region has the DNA TGTGCCAGCAGCTTAGCCGCCACGTGGGAGTTT. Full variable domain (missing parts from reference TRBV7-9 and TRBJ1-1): DTGVSQNPRHKITKRGQNVTFRCDPISEHNRLYWYRQTLGQGPEFLTYFQNEAQLEKSRLLSDRFSAERPKGSFSTLEIQRTEQGDSAMYLCASSLAATWEFGQGTRLTVV.